Listed below are T cell receptor beta chains from one sample, sequenced in a study of blood T cells in healthy people across ages. TCRdb itself ran the 5' RACE reads through MiXCR, one entry per CDR3 protein. The sample holds roughly 1,100,000 distinct CDR3 sequences, around 25% seen once. In addition, the sample was reused for a study of T cells of mothers and their children.

Sequences were obtained from blood. The receptors here all came from a girl aged 2-10 years in good health. CDR3s include the opening cysteine and the closing phenylalanine or tryptophan. Each record gives: D gene, J gene, clone size, V gene, CDR3 DNA, CDR3 protein. The D gene is left open where the match is weak. The size entry is marked missing in some rows and otherwise reads once, few, many or a size class.

>-|TRBJ1-1|-|TRBV29-1
TGCAGCGGCCGCCATGGGAACACTGAAGCTTTCTTT
CSGRHGNTEAFF
>-|TRBJ2-6|-|TRBV6-1
TGTGCCAGCAGTAACGGAGGAGGCTCTGGGGCCAACGTCCTGACTTTC
CASSNGGGSGANVLTF
>-|TRBJ2-2|-|TRBV7-6
TGTGCCAGCAGCTTCGATCAGGGGAACACCGGGGAGCTGTTTTTT
CASSFDQGNTGELFF
>TRBD1|TRBJ2-1|once|TRBV5-1
TGCGCCAGCAGACGAGGGGACAGTCTTAACAATGAGCAGTTCTTC
CASRRGDSLNNEQFF
>-|TRBJ2-5|-|TRBV7-2
TGTGCCAGCAGCTTAGCAAGACCCCCGGGGGTACAAGAGACCCAGTACTTC
CASSLARPPGVQETQYF
>-|TRBJ2-7|-|TRBV19
TGTGCCAGTAGCCCACTCACAGGGAACGAGCAGTACTTC
CASSPLTGNEQYF
>TRBD2|TRBJ2-3|few|TRBV24-1
TGTGCCACCAGTGATCGGACTAGCGGGAGGTACTTTGGAGATACGCAGTATTTT
CATSDRTSGRYFGDTQYF
>-|TRBJ2-5|-|TRBV7-9
TGTGCCAGCAGACATATTGAAGAGACCCAGTACTTC
CASRHIEETQYF
>-|TRBJ1-2|few|TRBV6-2/TRBV6-3
TGTGCCAGCAGTAACGGAGCCGGGACAAGCTATGGCTACACCTTC
CASSNGAGTSYGYTF
>TRBD2|TRBJ2-5|few|TRBV7-3
TGTGCCAGCAGCCAATTTTTCGGGACTAGCAGGGATAAAGAGACCCAGTACTTC
CASSQFFGTSRDKETQYF
>-|TRBJ2-7|few|TRBV11-2
TGTGCCAGCAGCTTTTACCGGGGGGACACCTACGAGCAGTACTTC
CASSFYRGDTYEQYF
>-|TRBJ2-7|few|TRBV20-1
TGCAGTGCTAGTGGTCAGGTGGGGGCGGGTTACGAGCAGTACTTC
CSASGQVGAGYEQYF
>-|TRBJ2-7|-|TRBV29-1
TGCAGCGTTCAAACACAGGGCTACGAGCAGTACTTC
CSVQTQGYEQYF
>-|TRBJ2-5|-|TRBV29-1
TGCAGCGTTGCTTTTCGGGGGGCAGAGACCCAGTACTTC
CSVAFRGAETQYF
>-|TRBJ1-1|few|TRBV20-1
TGCAGTGCTAATAGCAACAGCCCGAACACTGAAGCTTTCTTT
CSANSNSPNTEAFF
>-|TRBJ2-7|few|TRBV11-1
TGTGCCAGCAGCTACCCGCGGGCCGACGACGAGCAGTACTTC
CASSYPRADDEQYF
>-|TRBJ2-1|-|TRBV7-9
TGTGCCAGCAGCTCGCGTGGGTATGAGCAGTTCTTC
CASSSRGYEQFF
>-|TRBJ1-1|once|TRBV14
TGTGCCAGCAGCCAAGGGATAAGGGCTTTGGCTTTCTTT
CASSQGIRALAFF
>TRBD1|TRBJ2-3|few|TRBV24-1
TGTGCCACCAGGGGACAGGGATACACAGATACGCAGTATTTT
CATRGQGYTDTQYF
>TRBD2|TRBJ2-1|-|TRBV6-1
TGTGCCAGCAGTGAAGCGGTCCGGGGGGGCGAAAGCTCCTACAATGAGCAGTTCTTC
CASSEAVRGGESSYNEQFF
>-|TRBJ2-5|few|TRBV11-2
TGTGCCAGCAGCTTAGATCGTATAGTCCAGTACTTC
CASSLDRIVQYF
>-|TRBJ1-2|few|TRBV29-1
TGCAGCGTTGAAGGTGCGGATGGCTACACCTTC
CSVEGADGYTF
>-|TRBJ2-3|few|TRBV29-1
TGCAGCGTTGGACAGACAGATACGCAGTATTTT
CSVGQTDTQYF
>-|TRBJ2-6|few|TRBV12-5
TGTGCTAGTGTTCTACAGGACTCTGGGGCCAACGTCCTGACTTTC
CASVLQDSGANVLTF
>-|TRBJ1-2|-|TRBV3-1
TGTGCCAGCAGCGATTATGGGGAGGACTATGGCTACACCTTC
CASSDYGEDYGYTF
>-|TRBJ2-7|-|TRBV20-1
TGCAGTGCTAGAAGCGACAGTACCTACGAGCAGTACTTC
CSARSDSTYEQYF
>TRBD1|TRBJ1-6|-|TRBV4-1
TGCGCCAGCAGCCAAGATCCGACAGGGGCTAATTCACCCCTCCACTTT
CASSQDPTGANSPLHF
>-|TRBJ2-1|few|TRBV11-2
TGTGCCAGCAGCTTATTGACTTCTCTCAATGAGCAGTTCTTC
CASSLLTSLNEQFF
>-|TRBJ1-1|-|TRBV2
TGTGCCAGCAGTGGTTCGAATTCGGACACTGAAGCTTTCTTT
CASSGSNSDTEAFF
>-|TRBJ2-3|few|TRBV10-3
TGTGCCATCAGTGGAGGGGTTAGCACAGATACGCAGTATTTT
CAISGGVSTDTQYF
>-|TRBJ2-4|-|TRBV12-3/TRBV12-4
TGTGCCAGCAGTCTATCCGCGGACATTCAGTACTTC
CASSLSADIQYF
>-|TRBJ2-1|-|TRBV6-6
TGTGCCAGCGGTCCAGGCTGGATAGGCTACAATGAGCAGTTCTTC
CASGPGWIGYNEQFF
>-|TRBJ2-3|few|TRBV7-2
TGTGCCAGCGGCACGTCCTTCAGCACAGATACGCAGTATTTT
CASGTSFSTDTQYF
>TRBD1|TRBJ2-5|-|TRBV7-2
TGTGCCAGCATCCACCCGGGACAGCTTATGCAGACCCAGTACTTC
CASIHPGQLMQTQYF
>TRBD2|TRBJ2-5|-|TRBV10-3
TGTGCCATCAGTGCAGAAACGCGGGAGGTGGGTGAGCAGTACTTC
CAISAETREVGEQYF
>-|TRBJ1-5|few|TRBV5-1
TGCGCCAGCAGCTTTCTTGACAGAACCGTTATTAGCAATCAGCCCCAGCATTTT
CASSFLDRTVISNQPQHF
>TRBD1|TRBJ2-3|few|TRBV7-3
TGTTCCAGCAGCGCACCCGACAGGGGGAGGGTCACAGATACGCAGTATTTT
CSSSAPDRGRVTDTQYF
>TRBD1|TRBJ2-1|once|TRBV5-1
TGCGCCAGCAGCTTGGCGACAGGGGTCGGGAACAATGAGCAGTTCTTC
CASSLATGVGNNEQFF
>TRBD1|TRBJ2-7|-|TRBV28
TGTGCCAGCAGTTTAGGGACAGGGGGTGGGTACGAGCAGTACTTC
CASSLGTGGGYEQYF
>-|TRBJ1-1|-|TRBV12-3/TRBV12-4
TGTGCCAGCAGTTTTACAGGGTTTGACACTGAAGCTTTCTTT
CASSFTGFDTEAFF
>-|TRBJ2-7|few|TRBV29-1
TGCAGCGTTGAGGGTGGGGGAACTCCCCCCCACGAGCAGTACTTC
CSVEGGGTPPHEQYF
>-|TRBJ2-1|few|TRBV24-1
TGTGCCACCAGTGATTCCGGACCAAACTACAATGAGCAGTTCTTC
CATSDSGPNYNEQFF
>-|TRBJ2-3|few|TRBV11-2
TGTGCCAGCAGCAGAACACGTCGAGAAGATACGCAGTATTTT
CASSRTRREDTQYF
>-|TRBJ1-2|few|TRBV28
TGTGCCAGCAGTTTTGTATTGGGCTACACCTTC
CASSFVLGYTF
>-|TRBJ2-5|few|TRBV7-2
TGTGCCAGCAGCTTCCAGAGGCAGGTTCAAGAGACCCAGTACTTC
CASSFQRQVQETQYF
>-|TRBJ1-6|-|TRBV7-9
TGTGCCAGCAGCGCTGTAGAGGACCTCCACTTT
CASSAVEDLHF
>TRBD1|TRBJ2-5|-|TRBV2
TGTGCCAGCGGGACAGGGGTACAAGAGACCCAGTACTTC
CASGTGVQETQYF
>-|TRBJ2-5|-|TRBV20-1
TGCAGTGCTAGGTCTGACAGCCTCGGCAGAGGCCAGTACTTC
CSARSDSLGRGQYF
>TRBD2|TRBJ2-7|-|TRBV27
TGTGCCAGCGCGGGACTATTGGAAGAGCAGTACTTC
CASAGLLEEQYF
>-|TRBJ2-4|-|TRBV20-1
TGCAGTGCTAGAGTACCGAAGTATGAGGCCAAAAACATTCAGTACTTC
CSARVPKYEAKNIQYF
>-|TRBJ1-2|few|TRBV7-8
TGTGCCAGCAGCTCCAGGGTCGGCTATGGCTACACCTTC
CASSSRVGYGYTF
>-|TRBJ2-7|few|TRBV20-1
TGCAGTGCTAGAGATCAGAGCGTACCCTCCTACGAGCAGTACTTC
CSARDQSVPSYEQYF
>-|TRBJ1-1|-|TRBV6-2/TRBV6-3
TGTGCCAGCAAGGACGGTAACACTGAAGCTTTCTTT
CASKDGNTEAFF
>-|TRBJ1-1|few|TRBV11-3
TGTGCCAGCAGCCGCAGGGATCCTGAAGCTTTCTTT
CASSRRDPEAFF
>TRBD2|TRBJ2-1|few|TRBV20-1
TGCAGTGCTAGAGATTTTCCCAGCGGGGGGTACAATGAGCAGTTCTTC
CSARDFPSGGYNEQFF
>-|TRBJ1-1|few|TRBV5-1
TGCGCCAGCAGCTTGGTCCGGGGGGCGCCTAACACTGAAGCTTTCTTT
CASSLVRGAPNTEAFF
>TRBD1|TRBJ2-3|few|TRBV11-2
TGTGCCAGCAGCTGGACAGGGGGCGAGGCAGATACGCAGTATTTT
CASSWTGGEADTQYF
>-|TRBJ2-5|-|TRBV28
TGTGCCAGCAGTCTCCCTGCACACGAGACCCAGTACTTC
CASSLPAHETQYF
>-|TRBJ2-6|-|TRBV7-2
TGTGCCAGCAGCCTGAGGACCGACCAGCGGGCCAACGTCCTGACTTTC
CASSLRTDQRANVLTF
>TRBD1|TRBJ1-6|-|TRBV2
TGTGCCAGCAGCACCCGACAGGGTACCACCCTCCACTTT
CASSTRQGTTLHF